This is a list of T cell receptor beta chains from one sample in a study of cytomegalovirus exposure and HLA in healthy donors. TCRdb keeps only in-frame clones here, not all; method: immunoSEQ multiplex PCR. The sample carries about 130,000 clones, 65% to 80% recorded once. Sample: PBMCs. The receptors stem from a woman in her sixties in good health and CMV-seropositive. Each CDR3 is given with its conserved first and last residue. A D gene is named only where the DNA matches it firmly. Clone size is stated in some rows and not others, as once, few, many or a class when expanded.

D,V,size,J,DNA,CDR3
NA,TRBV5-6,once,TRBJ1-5,TGTGCCAGCAGTCTCGGACAGTATAGCAATCAGCCCCAGCATTTT,CASSLGQYSNQPQHF
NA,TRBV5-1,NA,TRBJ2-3,TGCGCCAGCAGCTTGGCCTGGACTACCCCTAGCACAGATACGCAGTATTTT,CASSLAWTTPSTDTQYF
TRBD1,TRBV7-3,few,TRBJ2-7,TGTGCCAGCAGCCCCGGACAGGGTCACTACGAGCAGTACTTC,CASSPGQGHYEQYF
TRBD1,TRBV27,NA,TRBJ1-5,TGTGCCAGCAGTTCCGCGCAGGGGGATCAGCCCCAGCATTTT,CASSSAQGDQPQHF
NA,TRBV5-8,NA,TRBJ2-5,TGTGCCAGCAGCTTCGGCTTGGAGACAGGGAGGGAGACCCAGTACTTC,CASSFGLETGRETQYF
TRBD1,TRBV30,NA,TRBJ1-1,TGTGCCTGGAGCGGACAGGGGCGGTCGGCAGCTTTCTTT,CAWSGQGRSAAFF
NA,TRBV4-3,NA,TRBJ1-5,TGCGCCAGCAGCCAAGATTTGGGGCCCAGGCAGCCCCAGCATTTT,CASSQDLGPRQPQHF
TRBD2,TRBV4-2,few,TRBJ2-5,TGTGCCAGCAGCCAAGTCCTAGCGGGGACACAAGAGACCCAGTACTTC,CASSQVLAGTQETQYF
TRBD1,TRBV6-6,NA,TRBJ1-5,TGTGCCAGCAGCCAGACAGGGCTTCAGCCCCAGCATTTT,CASSQTGLQPQHF
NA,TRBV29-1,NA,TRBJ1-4,TGCAGCGTAATAACCGCCCCGGGGGGTGAAAAACTGTTTTTT,CSVITAPGGEKLFF
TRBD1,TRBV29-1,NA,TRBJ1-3,TGCAGCGTTGAAGTCAGGGGGCGAAACACCATATATTTT,CSVEVRGRNTIYF
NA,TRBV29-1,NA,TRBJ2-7,TGCAGCGTTGATGGGGGGACAGAAGGCAGCTACGAGCAGTACTTC,CSVDGGTEGSYEQYF
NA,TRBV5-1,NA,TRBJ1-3,TGCGCCAGCAGCTTGGGGTTAGGGGCCCACTCTGGAAACACCATATATTTT,CASSLGLGAHSGNTIYF
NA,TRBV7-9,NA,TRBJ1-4,TGTTCCAGCAGCTACAGCGGGTGGGGAAATGAAAAACTGTTTTTT,CSSSYSGWGNEKLFF
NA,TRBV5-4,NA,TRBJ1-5,TGTGCCAGCAGCTTGGGTTACGGGCAGCCCCAGCATTTT,CASSLGYGQPQHF
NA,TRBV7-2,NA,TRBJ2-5,TGTGCCAGCAGCACCTCCGGGAACCAAGAGACCCAGTACTTC,CASSTSGNQETQYF
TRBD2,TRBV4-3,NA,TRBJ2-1,TGCGCCAGCAGCCAAGAACTAGCGGGGGGGTACAATGAGCAGTTCTTC,CASSQELAGGYNEQFF
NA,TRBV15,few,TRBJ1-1,TGTGCCACCAGCAGAGATCGGACTGAAGCTTTCTTT,CATSRDRTEAFF
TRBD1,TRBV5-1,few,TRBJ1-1,TGCGCCAGCAGCTTGGGCCCGGGACAGATGAACACTGAAGCTTTCTTT,CASSLGPGQMNTEAFF
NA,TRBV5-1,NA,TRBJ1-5,TGCGCCAGCAGCGCGCAGGGGAAGGGGCCCCAGCATTTT,CASSAQGKGPQHF
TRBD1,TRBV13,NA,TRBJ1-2,TGTGCCAGCAGCTCCACAGGGGGTTATGGCTACACCTTC,CASSSTGGYGYTF
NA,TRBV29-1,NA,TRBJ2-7,TGCAGCGTGCAGGGGATTTTGGCCGAGCAGTACTTC,CSVQGILAEQYF
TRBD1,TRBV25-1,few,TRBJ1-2,TGTGCCAGCAGTGTCCCCGGAGGAGACAGGGGGCTTGGCTATGGCTACACCTTC,CASSVPGGDRGLGYGYTF
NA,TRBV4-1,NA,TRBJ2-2,TGCGCCAGCAGCCAAGTACGAGGGAGTCAAACCGGGGAGCTGTTTTTT,CASSQVRGSQTGELFF
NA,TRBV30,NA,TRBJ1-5,TGTGCCTGGAGCTCGGTGAATGGCAATCAGCCCCAGCATTTT,CAWSSVNGNQPQHF
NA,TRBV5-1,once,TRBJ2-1,TGCGCCAGCAGCGGAGACGGAAGCTCCTACAATGAGCAGTTCTTC,CASSGDGSSYNEQFF
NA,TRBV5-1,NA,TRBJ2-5,TGCGCCAGCAGCTTGGCCCCCGGGGGGCTGGAGACCCAGTACTTC,CASSLAPGGLETQYF
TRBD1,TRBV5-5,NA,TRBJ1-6,TGTGCCAGCAGCCATTTCGGACAGGGCCTGCCCTCACCCCTCCACTTT,CASSHFGQGLPSPLHF
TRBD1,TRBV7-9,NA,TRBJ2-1,TGTGCCAGCAGCTCGACAGGGTCGTTAAATGAGCAGTTCTTC,CASSSTGSLNEQFF
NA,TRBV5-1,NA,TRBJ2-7,TGCGCCAGCAGCTTGGACTTGGGCGGGTACGAGCAGTACTTC,CASSLDLGGYEQYF
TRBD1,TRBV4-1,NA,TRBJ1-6,TGCGCCAGCAGCCATGAGACAGGGGGGTCACCCCTCCACTTT,CASSHETGGSPLHF
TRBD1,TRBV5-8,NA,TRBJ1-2,TGTGCCAGCAGCATCCCGGGACAGACTTTGCTCTATGGCTACACCTTC,CASSIPGQTLLYGYTF
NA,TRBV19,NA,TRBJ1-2,TGTGCCAGTAGTATTTACGGGACACTTAACTATGGCTACACCTTC,CASSIYGTLNYGYTF
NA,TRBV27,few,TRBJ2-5,TGTGCCAGCAGTTTGCAGGGCGAGACCCAGTACTTC,CASSLQGETQYF
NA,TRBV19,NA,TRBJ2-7,TGTGCCAGTAGCTGGGGACTGGGCCAGCTAGCCTACGAGCAGTACTTC,CASSWGLGQLAYEQYF
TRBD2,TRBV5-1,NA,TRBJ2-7,TGCGCCAGCAGCTATCTCTCTGCGGGAGGGTCGTGGCAGTACTTC,CASSYLSAGGSWQYF
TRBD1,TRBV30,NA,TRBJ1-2,TGTGCCTCCTTTACCAGGACAGGGGGCGATGGCTACACCTTC,CASFTRTGGDGYTF
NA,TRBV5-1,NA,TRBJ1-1,TGCGCCAGCAGCCTCAAGACAGGACTCACTGAAGCTTTCTTT,CASSLKTGLTEAFF
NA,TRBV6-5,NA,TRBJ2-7,TGTGCCAGCAGTTATCAGGCCGACGCCTACGAGCAGTACTTC,CASSYQADAYEQYF
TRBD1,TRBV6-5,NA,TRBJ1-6,TGTGCCAGCAGTAACCGTGGGACAGGCAATTCACCCCTCCACTTT,CASSNRGTGNSPLHF
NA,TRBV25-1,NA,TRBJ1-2,TGTGCCAGCAGTGTCTTAATAGGGGGAGGCTACACCTTC,CASSVLIGGGYTF
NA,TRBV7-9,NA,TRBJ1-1,TGTGCCAGCAGCCCGGACATGAACACTGAAGCTTTCTTT,CASSPDMNTEAFF
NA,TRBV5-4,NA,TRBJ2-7,TGTGCCAGCAGCTATCTCTACGAGCAGTACTTC,CASSYLYEQYF
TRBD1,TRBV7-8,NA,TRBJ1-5,TGTGCCAGCAGCCCAGGCGGGACAGGGGTCGGTCAGCCCCAGCATTTT,CASSPGGTGVGQPQHF
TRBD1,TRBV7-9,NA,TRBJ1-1,TGTGCCAGCAGCCGGACAGGGACTGAAGCTTTCTTT,CASSRTGTEAFF